The next 19 T cell receptor beta chains were all read from a single sample in a study of cytomegalovirus exposure and HLA in healthy donors. The study ran its PCR with 60 Vbeta and 13 Jbeta primers. Some clones are missing from TCRdb's copy, which holds only in-frame ones; the method was immunoSEQ multiplex PCR. Of about 82,000 clones in the sample, about 78% are singletons; the top ten hold around 3.4%. Specimen: PBMCs. The receptors were sampled from a man between 50 and 59 years old in good health and CMV-seronegative.

This chain connects TRBV4-3 to TRBJ2-5; a possible D gene is TRBD2 (6 bases). In germline, CDR1 is LGHNA, CDR2 YSLEER. The ends were cut back, 0 bases at V and 5 bases at J, with 16 bases in the middle. The CDR3 has 16 residues. As DNA, the CDR3 is TGCGCCAGCAGCCAAGATCGAGCGGGCAGGGTCGAGACCCAGTACTTC. It encodes CASSQDRAGRVETQYF.

This sequence joins TRBV5-8 and TRBJ2-5; TRBD1 matches 9 bases. Losses at the gene ends were 4 bases for V and 6 bases for J; bases not matched to a gene: 7. Per germline, CDR1 SGHTS and CDR2 YDEGEE. The CDR3 spans 14 residues. The CDR3 here is CASSTGQGGKTQYF. CDR3 DNA sequence: TGTGCCAGCAGCACGGGACAGGGTGGAAAGACCCAGTACTTC.

The chain combines TRBV5-1 with TRBJ2-5; 9 nucleotides line up with TRBD1. Germline CDR1 is SGHRS and CDR2 is YFSETQ. Losses at the gene ends were 1 base for V and 1 base for J; bases not matched to a gene: 5. This CDR3 contains 16 residues. CDR3 amino acids: CASSLYGTGPQETQYF. The DNA for the CDR3 is TGCGCCAGCAGCTTGTACGGGACAGGGCCCCAAGAGACCCAGTACTTC.

The chain is built from TRBV5-1 and TRBJ1-2; D gene uncertain. V lost 0 bases and J lost 2, with 8 bases in between. The CDR3 extends over 14 amino acids. Germline CDR1 is SGHRS and CDR2 is YFSETQ. The CDR3 reads CASSLDNSNYGYTF. The CDR3 nucleotides are TGCGCCAGCAGCTTGGATAACTCAAACTATGGCTACACCTTC.

The chain uses TRBV28 and TRBJ1-5; 8 bases are a match to TRBD1. This CDR3 is 14 amino acids long. The germline CDR1 and CDR2 sequences are MDHEN and SYDVKM. The V and J ends lost 4 bases and 4 bases, in that order; junction bases with no gene match: 3. The CDR3 sequence: CASSWGDRNQPQHF. The CDR3 DNA reads TGTGCCAGCAGTTGGGGGGACAGGAATCAGCCCCAGCATTTT.

This clone was counted a few times. The rearrangement joins TRBV19 to TRBJ1-1; D is unresolved. This CDR3 is 15 amino acids long. Between the trimmed V and J ends, which lost 4 bases and 2 bases, there was a span of 14 bases. The germline CDR1 and CDR2 sequences are LNHDA and SQIVND (reference sequence). The CDR3 region is CASSRSGESNTEAFF. In DNA form, the CDR3 reads TGTGCCAGTAGTAGGTCCGGTGAGAGTAACACTGAAGCTTTCTTT.

DNA of the CDR3: TGTGCCACCAGCAGAGTTACGGGGATAAGCTTGAATGAGCAGTTCTTC. Translation: CATSRVTGISLNEQFF. The chain is built from TRBV15 and TRBJ2-1, with D perhaps matching TRBD2 (5 bases). CDR1 is LNHNV, CDR2 YYDKDF, per germline (reference sequence). CDR3 length: 16 amino acids. V was clipped by 1 base and J by 7 bases, with 17 bases between them.

This chain links TRBV11-3 with TRBJ2-5, with TRBD2 identical over 7 bases. With V trimmed by 1 base and J by 5 bases, 4 bases remained unmatched. The CDR3 runs to 14 residues. Germline V CDR1 and CDR2: SGHNT, YENEEA. CDR3 in amino acids: CASSLVGGMETQYF. The CDR3 nucleotides are TGTGCCAGCAGCTTAGTCGGGGGGATGGAGACCCAGTACTTC.

This chain joins TRBV7-9 and TRBJ1-6; possibly TRBD1 for D (5 bases). The CDR3 totals 16 residues. The ends were cut back, 6 bases at V and 0 bases at J, with 12 bases in the middle. CDR1 and CDR2 (germline): SEHNR, FQNEAQ (reference sequence). Here the CDR3 reads CASSGGASSYNSPLHF. CDR3 DNA sequence: TGTGCCAGCAGTGGAGGGGCCAGCTCCTATAATTCACCCCTCCACTTT.

This clone showed up just once. The chain is built from TRBV4-1 and TRBJ1-1, with 8 bases matching TRBD1. The trim removed 5 bases at V and 1 base at J, leaving 9 bases unmatched. Germline-derived CDR1 and CDR2 are MGHRA and YSYEKL. The CDR3 totals 16 residues. In DNA, the CDR3 is TGCGCCAGCAGCGCTACACGGACAGGGCCGAACACTGAAGCTTTCTTT. Protein sequence: CASSATRTGPNTEAFF.

The V gene is TRBV19, the J gene TRBJ2-7, with 8 bases lining up with TRBD1. The V segment lost 5 bases and the J segment 3 bases; nucleotides outside the gene matches: 9. This CDR3 comprises 15 residues. CDR1 is LNHDA, CDR2 SQIVND, per germline (reference sequence). This CDR3 reads CASSPYPDRDYEQYF. The CDR3 nucleotides are TGTGCCAGTAGTCCTTATCCGGACAGGGACTACGAGCAGTACTTC.

The chain's CDR3 is CASSRTRQGNYGYTF. CDR3 in DNA: TGTGCCAGCAGCCGTACCCGACAGGGTAACTATGGCTACACCTTC. The chain joins TRBV11-1 to TRBJ1-2, with TRBD1 matching 7 bases. The CDR3 length is 15 residues. Germline trimming cut 5 bases from V and 1 base from J; bases unmatched to any gene: 7. Germline V gives CDR1 SGHAT, CDR2 FQDESV (reference sequence).

The rearrangement links TRBV4-1 to TRBJ2-5; TRBD2 matches 12 bases. TRBJ2-7 explains the end of the DNA better; the J call may be wrong. The CDR3 extends over 15 amino acids. Per the germline V gene, CDR1 is MGHRA and CDR2 is YSYEKL. The CDR3 loop reads CASSRRTSGDYEQYF. The DNA of the CDR3 is TGCGCCAGCAGCCGTCGGACTAGCGGGGATTACGAGCAGTACTTC.

This clone was seen a few times. The rearrangement links TRBV6-1 to TRBJ2-3, with 13 positions matching TRBD2. V trimming: 9 bases; J trimming: 6 bases; junction bases outside the gene matches: 9. Germline values: CDR1 MNHNS, CDR2 SASEGT. There are 15 residues in the CDR3. The CDR3 nucleotides are TGTGCCAGTTCGACCGGGACTAGCGGGACTGATACGCAGTATTTT. As protein: CASSTGTSGTDTQYF.

This clone has only a few counts. The rearrangement uses TRBV18 and TRBJ1-1; D may be TRBD1 (6 bases). The CDR3 loop spans 15 amino acids. Trimming left V 4 bases short and J 1 base short, with 13 bases between. The germline V gene encodes CDR1 KGHSH and CDR2 LQKENI. In nucleotides, the CDR3 is TGTGCCAGCTCACGAACCCCACAGGGGAACACTGAAGCTTTCTTT. As protein: CASSRTPQGNTEAFF. The full variable domain, completed using reference TRBV18 and TRBJ1-1, is NAGVMQNPRHLVRRRGQEARLRCSPMKGHSHVYWYRQLPEEGLKFMVYLQKENIIDESGMPKERFSAEFPKEGPSILRIQQVVRGDSAAYFCASSRTPQGNTEAFFGQGTRLTVV.

This chain uses TRBV19 with TRBJ1-1; no clear D gene. The CDR3 loop spans 13 amino acids. Trimming cost V 8 bases and J 1 base, with 11 bases left between them. Germline V CDR1 and CDR2: LNHDA, SQIVND (reference sequence). CDR3 region: CASQRHPNTEAFF. The CDR3 region has the DNA TGTGCCAGTCAAAGACACCCGAACACTGAAGCTTTCTTT. Filled out from reference TRBV19 and TRBJ1-1, the complete variable domain reads DGGITQSPKYLFRKEGQNVTLSCEQNLNHDAMYWYRQDPGQGLRLIYYSQIVNDFQKGDIAEGYSVSREKKESFPLTVTSAQKNPTAFYLCASQRHPNTEAFFGQGTRLTVV.

The chain recombines TRBV7-9 with TRBJ2-1; D gene ambiguous. CDR1 and CDR2 from the germline V gene are SEHNR and FQNEAQ (reference sequence). The V end lost 2 bases, the J end lost 12 bases, and 11 bases lay between the germline ends. The CDR3 spans 12 residues. The DNA of the CDR3 is TGTGCCAGCAGCTTATCCTCACGCGCGCAGTTCTTC. Its protein is CASSLSSRAQFF.

This chain connects TRBV28 to TRBJ2-1; 7 bases map to TRBD2. Per the germline V gene, CDR1 is MDHEN and CDR2 is SYDVKM. There are 13 residues in the CDR3. Unmatched junction bases numbered 2, after V lost 5 bases and J lost 4 bases. The CDR3 DNA reads TGTGCCAGCAGTATCGGGGGGTACAATGAGCAGTTCTTC. It codes for CASSIGGYNEQFF.

This clone has only a few counts. V gene TRBV10-3 combines with J gene TRBJ2-3; 8 bases fit TRBD2. Germline V lookup: CDR1 ENHRY, CDR2 SYGVKD. The CDR3 spans 16 residues. Trimming removed 0 bases from V and 5 bases from J; junction bases left unmatched: 7. CDR3 region: CAISESYGGARDTQYF. DNA of the CDR3: TGTGCCATCAGTGAGTCTTACGGGGGGGCCAGAGATACGCAGTATTTT.